This is a list of T cell receptor beta chains from one sample in a study of blood T cell repertoires in COVID-19. The table came from immunoSEQ multiplex PCR; TCRdb's copy has only in-frame clones and leaves some out. The repertoire includes 160,000 or so clones, around 85% of them detected once, and about 5.8% sits in the top ten. The sample taken for sequencing was PBMCs or T cells enriched from blood (not recorded which). The source of these receptors is a woman aged 40 to 50 with acute COVID-19. Both conserved end residues are part of each CDR3. D genes are given only for firm matches. Size is stated for part of the rows, as once, few or many counts, or as a class when the clone is expanded.

D: NA; J: TRBJ1-5; size: NA; V: TRBV18; CDR3: CASSSYSVSSNQPQHF; DNA: TGTGCCAGCTCATCCTATTCGGTCTCTAGCAATCAGCCCCAGCATTTT
D: NA; J: TRBJ1-1; size: NA; V: TRBV5-1; CDR3: CASSQTGMNTEAFF; DNA: TGCGCCAGCAGCCAAACAGGGATGAACACTGAAGCTTTCTTT
D: NA; J: TRBJ2-1; size: NA; V: TRBV4-1; CDR3: CASSQDEARVWDPPGDEQFF; DNA: TGCGCCAGCAGCCAAGATGAGGCCCGTGTTTGGGACCCCCCGGGGGATGAGCAGTTCTTC
D: NA; J: TRBJ2-1; size: NA; V: TRBV7-6; CDR3: CASSLAAGSYNEQFF; DNA: TGTGCCAGCAGCTTAGCTGCGGGCTCCTACAATGAGCAGTTCTTC
D: TRBD2; J: TRBJ2-3; size: NA; V: TRBV18; CDR3: CASSPRSSGNADTQYF; DNA: TGTGCCAGCTCACCCCGGAGTAGCGGGAACGCAGATACGCAGTATTTT
D: NA; J: TRBJ1-2; size: NA; V: TRBV6-5; CDR3: CATKIRGANYGYTF; DNA: TGTGCCACCAAAATCAGGGGTGCTAACTATGGCTACACCTTC
D: NA; J: TRBJ2-3; size: medium-sized; V: TRBV4-1; CDR3: CASSQDMANTDTQYF; DNA: TGCGCCAGCAGCCAAGATATGGCCAACACAGATACGCAGTATTTT
D: TRBD2; J: TRBJ2-3; size: few; V: TRBV4-2; CDR3: CASSQSSGDIDTQYF; DNA: TGTGCCAGCAGCCAATCAAGCGGGGATATAGATACGCAGTATTTT
D: TRBD2; J: TRBJ2-1; size: NA; V: TRBV11-3; CDR3: CASSVRLAGEREQFF; DNA: TGTGCCAGCAGCGTTAGACTAGCGGGAGAGCGAGAGCAGTTCTTC
D: NA; J: TRBJ1-4; size: NA; V: TRBV5-4; CDR3: CASSFQGSNEKLFF; DNA: TGTGCCAGCAGCTTTCAGGGGTCTAATGAAAAACTGTTTTTT
D: NA; J: TRBJ1-6; size: NA; V: TRBV6-5; CDR3: CASSYREYNSPLHF; DNA: TGTGCCAGCAGTTACAGGGAGTATAATTCACCCCTCCACTTT
D: NA; J: TRBJ1-6; size: NA; V: TRBV14; CDR3: CASSQDRSLPLHF; DNA: TGTGCCAGCAGCCAAGATCGGTCTCTACCCCTCCACTTT
D: NA; J: TRBJ2-5; size: NA; V: TRBV27; CDR3: CASRPLLGNQETQYF; DNA: TGTGCCAGCAGACCCCTCCTAGGCAACCAAGAGACCCAGTACTTC
D: TRBD1; J: TRBJ1-1; size: NA; V: TRBV27; CDR3: CASHRGMNTEAFF; DNA: TGTGCCAGTCACAGGGGCATGAACACTGAAGCTTTCTTT
D: NA; J: TRBJ1-6; size: NA; V: TRBV6-5; CDR3: CASTLLGEGNSPLHF; DNA: TGTGCCAGCACCCTCCTCGGGGAAGGGAATTCACCCCTCCACTTT
D: NA; J: TRBJ2-7; size: NA; V: TRBV7-9; CDR3: CASSRVEGPSYEQYF; DNA: TGTGCCAGCAGCCGCGTGGAGGGCCCCTCCTACGAGCAGTACTTC
D: NA; J: TRBJ1-1; size: NA; V: TRBV5-1; CDR3: CASSLAGMGNTEAFF; DNA: TGCGCCAGCAGCTTGGCCGGGATGGGGAACACTGAAGCTTTCTTT
D: TRBD2; J: TRBJ2-2; size: NA; V: TRBV7-2; CDR3: CASSLDGRAIGELFF; DNA: TGTGCCAGCAGCTTAGACGGGAGGGCCATCGGGGAGCTGTTTTTT
D: NA; J: TRBJ2-7; size: few; V: TRBV7-9; CDR3: CASSLGQGLYEQYF; DNA: TGTGCCAGCAGCTTAGGACAGGGACTCTACGAGCAGTACTTC
D: TRBD2; J: TRBJ2-1; size: few; V: TRBV7-9; CDR3: CASSSTWGSGRRDEQFF; DNA: TGTGCCAGCAGCTCTACGTGGGGCAGCGGGAGAAGAGATGAGCAGTTCTTC
D: NA; J: TRBJ1-1; size: once; V: TRBV3-1/TRBV3-2; CDR3: CASSQGRGVEAFF; DNA: TGTGCCAGCAGCCAAGGCAGGGGAGTGGAGGCTTTCTTT
D: NA; J: TRBJ2-7; size: NA; V: TRBV5-1; CDR3: CASSLDSGSTPYEQYF; DNA: TGCGCCAGCAGCTTGGATTCCGGGAGTACCCCCTACGAGCAGTACTTC
D: TRBD1; J: TRBJ1-2; size: NA; V: TRBV27; CDR3: CASSATRTGGLSSGYTF; DNA: TGTGCCAGCAGTGCGACCCGGACAGGGGGTTTGTCTAGTGGCTACACCTTC
D: NA; J: TRBJ2-3; size: NA; V: TRBV7-9; CDR3: CASSSSAGLSTDTQYF; DNA: TGTGCCAGCAGCTCCTCTGCAGGGCTGAGCACAGATACGCAGTATTTT
D: TRBD2; J: TRBJ2-1; size: NA; V: TRBV7-6; CDR3: CASSSYSGLADNEQFF; DNA: TGTGCCAGCAGCTCTTACTCGGGACTAGCGGACAATGAGCAGTTCTTC
D: NA; J: TRBJ1-1; size: NA; V: TRBV5-1; CDR3: CASSLQPGQNTEAFF; DNA: TGCGCCAGCAGCTTGCAACCGGGACAGAACACTGAAGCTTTCTTT
D: NA; J: TRBJ2-2; size: NA; V: TRBV7-3; CDR3: CASSPSLMGVGTGELFF; DNA: TGTGCCAGCAGCCCCTCCTTGATGGGTGTCGGGACCGGGGAGCTGTTTTTT
D: NA; J: TRBJ1-2; size: NA; V: TRBV2; CDR3: CASSNGRPWEGYTF; DNA: TGTGCCAGCAGTAACGGGCGTCCCTGGGAGGGCTACACCTTC
D: TRBD2; J: TRBJ2-3; size: NA; V: TRBV18; CDR3: CASSQNGDPAGGTDTQYF; DNA: TGTGCCAGCTCGCAAAATGGGGACCCAGCGGGAGGCACAGATACGCAGTATTTT
D: TRBD2; J: TRBJ2-1; size: NA; V: TRBV11-2; CDR3: CASSSILAGVREQFF; DNA: TGTGCCAGCAGCTCGATTCTAGCGGGAGTGAGGGAGCAGTTCTTC
D: NA; J: TRBJ1-1; size: NA; V: TRBV5-1; CDR3: CASSVFRRQSEAFF; DNA: TGCGCCAGCAGCGTATTCCGTCGACAGAGTGAAGCTTTCTTT
D: TRBD1; J: TRBJ1-1; size: NA; V: TRBV19; CDR3: CASSIMGQGRVNTEAFF; DNA: TGTGCCAGTAGTATTATGGGACAGGGGCGGGTGAACACTGAAGCTTTCTTT
D: NA; J: TRBJ1-2; size: once; V: TRBV5-1; CDR3: CASKSGTTNYGYTF; DNA: TGCGCCAGCAAATCGGGGACTACGAACTATGGCTACACCTTC
D: NA; J: TRBJ1-6; size: NA; V: TRBV19; CDR3: CASNQGMNSPLHF; DNA: TGTGCCAGTAATCAGGGTATGAATTCACCCCTCCACTTT
D: NA; J: TRBJ2-4; size: few; V: TRBV3-1/TRBV3-2; CDR3: CASSQATGRAKNIQYF; DNA: TGTGCCAGCAGCCAAGCGACAGGAAGGGCCAAAAACATTCAGTACTTC
D: NA; J: TRBJ2-7; size: NA; V: TRBV19; CDR3: CASSNRQGTGYEQYF; DNA: TGTGCCAGTAGTAATCGCCAGGGTACCGGCTACGAGCAGTACTTC
D: TRBD1; J: TRBJ1-4; size: NA; V: TRBV4-1; CDR3: CASSQTDRGNEKLFF; DNA: TGCGCCAGCAGCCAAACGGACAGGGGGAATGAAAAACTGTTTTTT
D: TRBD1; J: TRBJ1-5; size: few; V: TRBV19; CDR3: CASSRGSGNQPQHF; DNA: TGTGCCAGTAGCAGGGGGTCAGGCAATCAGCCCCAGCATTTT
D: NA; J: TRBJ2-5; size: NA; V: TRBV5-3; CDR3: CARSSPQGEETQYF; DNA: TGTGCCAGAAGCTCACCCCAGGGTGAAGAGACCCAGTACTTC
D: TRBD2; J: TRBJ2-1; size: NA; V: TRBV2; CDR3: CASSEEAGGEQFF; DNA: TGTGCCAGCAGTGAGGAAGCGGGAGGGGAGCAGTTCTTC
D: NA; J: TRBJ1-5; size: NA; V: TRBV30; CDR3: CAWSVQGDTPQHF; DNA: TGTGCCTGGAGTGTACAGGGTGATACGCCCCAGCATTTT
D: NA; J: TRBJ2-2; size: NA; V: TRBV2; CDR3: CASSEDIGELFF; DNA: TGTGCCAGCAGTGAAGACATCGGGGAGCTGTTTTTT
D: NA; J: TRBJ2-5; size: NA; V: TRBV5-8; CDR3: CASSLGRLAEGGTQYF; DNA: TGTGCCAGCAGCCTGGGAAGGTTAGCGGAAGGTGGGACCCAGTACTTC
D: NA; J: TRBJ1-1; size: NA; V: TRBV10-2; CDR3: CASRAKDRSYTEAFF; DNA: TGCGCCAGCAGGGCAAAAGACAGGTCCTACACTGAAGCTTTCTTT
D: NA; J: TRBJ1-2; size: NA; V: TRBV10-1; CDR3: CASSGDRLYGYTF; DNA: TGCGCCAGCAGTGGCGACAGGCTATATGGCTACACCTTC
D: TRBD2; J: TRBJ2-1; size: NA; V: TRBV27; CDR3: CASSATSGRDYNEQFF; DNA: TGTGCCAGCAGTGCCACTAGCGGGAGGGACTACAATGAGCAGTTCTTC
D: TRBD2; J: TRBJ2-7; size: NA; V: TRBV6-6; CDR3: CASRSLAGGSYEQYF; DNA: TGTGCCAGCAGGTCGCTAGCGGGAGGGTCCTACGAGCAGTACTTC
D: TRBD2; J: TRBJ2-3; size: NA; V: TRBV4-1; CDR3: CASSQEETRLAAADTQYF; DNA: TGCGCCAGCAGCCAAGAGGAAACCAGACTAGCGGCGGCAGATACGCAGTATTTT
D: NA; J: TRBJ1-3; size: NA; V: TRBV6-1; CDR3: CASSEAKTGGNTIYF; DNA: TGTGCCAGCAGTGAAGCGAAAACAGGGGGAAACACCATATATTTT
D: TRBD2; J: TRBJ2-5; size: NA; V: TRBV29-1; CDR3: CSVEGLAFGTSGMYQETQYF; DNA: TGCAGCGTTGAAGGGCTCGCTTTTGGGACTAGCGGGATGTACCAAGAGACCCAGTACTTC
D: NA; J: TRBJ2-1; size: NA; V: TRBV6-5; CDR3: CATSGSYNEQFF; DNA: TGTGCCACCAGCGGTTCCTACAATGAGCAGTTCTTC
D: TRBD2; J: TRBJ2-7; size: NA; V: TRBV6-1; CDR3: CASSDTIAGGPQDEQYF; DNA: TGTGCCAGCAGTGATACGATAGCGGGAGGGCCGCAGGACGAGCAGTACTTC
D: NA; J: TRBJ1-5; size: NA; V: TRBV6-1; CDR3: CASSEVGAGQPQHF; DNA: TGTGCCAGCAGTGAAGTGGGGGCAGGCCAGCCCCAGCATTTT
D: NA; J: TRBJ2-1; size: few; V: TRBV12-3/TRBV12-4; CDR3: CASSGHANEQFF; DNA: TGTGCCAGCAGTGGACATGCCAATGAGCAGTTCTTC
D: NA; J: TRBJ1-2; size: NA; V: TRBV5-1; CDR3: CASSPGSGYGYTF; DNA: TGCGCCAGCAGCCCCGGGTCGGGGTATGGCTACACCTTC
D: NA; J: TRBJ1-2; size: NA; V: TRBV5-4; CDR3: CASSLQASGYTF; DNA: TGTGCCAGCAGCTTGCAGGCTAGCGGCTACACCTTC
D: NA; J: TRBJ2-2; size: NA; V: TRBV5-8; CDR3: CASSQGMGTGELFF; DNA: TGTGCCAGCAGCCAGGGCATGGGGACCGGGGAGCTGTTTTTT
D: TRBD2; J: TRBJ2-7; size: few; V: TRBV12-3/TRBV12-4; CDR3: CASSSGGGYEQYF; DNA: TGTGCCAGCAGTAGCGGGGGGGGCTACGAGCAGTACTTC
D: TRBD2; J: TRBJ2-1; size: NA; V: TRBV29-1; CDR3: CSVGGLPYNEQFF; DNA: TGCAGCGTCGGGGGACTACCCTACAATGAGCAGTTCTTC